This entry lists 15 T cell receptor beta chains sequenced from one sample in a study of cytomegalovirus exposure and HLA in healthy donors. 60 Vbeta and 13 Jbeta primers were used in PCR. The data were produced by immunoSEQ multiplex PCR, yet TCRdb's version contains in-frame clones alone and is incomplete. The repertoire holds about 92,000 clones, with over 70% as singletons. Sequenced sample: PBMCs. The receptors derive from a girl aged 2 to 10 in good health and CMV-seropositive.

This clone was observed a single time. The V call is TRBV11-2, the J call TRBJ1-4; no firm D call. CDR3 length: 14 amino acids. Germline V gene data show CDR1 as SGHAT and CDR2 as FQNNGV. The germline V and J ends were trimmed by 5 bases and 8 bases, with 15 bases remaining between them. CDR3 in amino acids: CASSPLAVTEKLFF. Written as DNA, the CDR3 is TGTGCCAGCAGCCCGTTGGCGGTCACCGAAAAACTGTTTTTT.

The rearrangement links TRBV7-7 to TRBJ2-7; no firm D call. The CDR3 sequence is 13 residues long. CDR1 and CDR2 from the germline V gene are SSHAT and FNYEAQ (reference sequence). Trimming pared 1 base from V and 6 bases from J, leaving 10 bases between. CDR3 coding DNA: TGTGCCAGCAGCTTAGACCGCACACGCGAGCAGTACTTC. Amino acid sequence: CASSLDRTREQYF.

V is TRBV16 and J is TRBJ1-1; no reliable D call. The germline V gene has CDR1 KGHSY and CDR2 FQNENV. V was pared by 4 bases and J by 2 bases, with 8 bases between. The CDR3 runs to 13 residues. The CDR3 DNA sequence: TGTGCCAGCAGCCCATTCATTAACACTGAAGCTTTCTTT. It codes for CASSPFINTEAFF.

This chain joins TRBV4-1 and TRBJ1-5; 7 nucleotides agree with TRBD1. CDR1 MGHRA and CDR2 YSYEKL come from the germline V gene. There are 14 residues in the CDR3. V trimming: 6 bases; J trimming: 7 bases; junction bases outside the gene matches: 9. CDR3 sequence (DNA): TGCGCCAGCAGGCGACAGGGAGTAGGCCAGCCCCAGCATTTT. It yields the protein CASRRQGVGQPQHF.

The chain links TRBV21-1 to TRBJ1-5; the table's TRBD1 call for D was not verified on the DNA. TRBV21-1 is a documented pseudogene. CDR3 length: 15 residues. Here the CDR3 DNA reads TGTGCCAGCAGCAAGAGGGGGACTAGCAATCAGCCCCAGCATTTT. This translates into CASSKRGTSNQPQHF.

There are a few counts of this clone. The rearrangement links TRBV5-6 to TRBJ1-1, with 8 bases lining up with TRBD1. Germline V gene data show CDR1 as SGHDT and CDR2 as YYEEEE. J was trimmed by 1 base and V by 5 bases; bases with no gene match: 4. This CDR3 has 14 amino acids. DNA for the CDR3: TGTGCCAGCAGTTGGACAGGGACGAACACTGAAGCTTTCTTT. Its translation: CASSWTGTNTEAFF.

The rearrangement joins TRBV27 to TRBJ1-1; D unclear. Germline CDR1 is MNHEY and CDR2 is SMNVEV (reference sequence). The CDR3 has 13 residues. V was trimmed by 4 bases and J by 0 bases, leaving 6 bases between them. CDR3 DNA: TGTGCCAGCAGTTACAGATTGAACACTGAAGCTTTCTTT. It yields the protein CASSYRLNTEAFF.

The table lists this clone with a count of one. The gene calls are TRBV7-8 and TRBJ1-2; D not certain. The CDR3 loop spans 17 amino acids. V lost 1 base, J lost 8 bases, and 23 bases lay in between. In germline, CDR1 is SGHVS, CDR2 FQNEAQ. The CDR3 coding sequence is TGTGCCAGCAGCTTAGGGCGCATTGGACTCGCCCGAGGGGGCTACACCTTC. Translated, it gives CASSLGRIGLARGGYTF. Based on the CDR3 plus reference TRBV7-8 and TRBJ1-2, the full variable domain is GAGVSQSPRYKVAKRGQDVALRCDPISGHVSLFWYQQALGQGPEFLTYFQNEAQLDKSGLPSDRFFAERPEGSVSTLKIQRTQQEDSAVYLCASSLGRIGLARGGYTFGSGTRLTVV.

This rearrangement joins TRBV30 to TRBJ2-1; 8 bases align to TRBD2. Per germline, CDR1 GTSNPN and CDR2 SVGIG (reference sequence). The length of the CDR3 is 15 residues. Trimming cost V 0 bases and J 2 bases; bases outside gene matches: 3. CDR3 DNA sequence: TGTGCCTGGAGTGTACTAGCGGAGACCTACAATGAGCAGTTCTTC. It codes for CAWSVLAETYNEQFF.

The chain links TRBV29-1 to TRBJ2-1, with a tentative D call TRBD1 (6 bases). With 6 bases removed from V and 4 bases from J, the gap between germline ends came to 16 bases. Germline V gives CDR1 SQVTM, CDR2 ANQGSEA. The CDR3 extends over 14 amino acids. DNA for the CDR3: TGCAGCGTGAACCTTGGACAGCTTTACAATGAGCAGTTCTTC. Translating gives CSVNLGQLYNEQFF.

This chain links TRBV5-4 with TRBJ2-7; 9 bases line up with TRBD1. This CDR3 contains 16 residues. Germline V gene sequence: CDR1 SGHNT, CDR2 YYREEE (reference sequence). V trimming: 4 bases; J trimming: 3 bases; junction bases outside the gene matches: 11. As DNA, the CDR3 is TGTGCCAGCAGCCCGGGAGGACAGGGGCTGAGCTACGAGCAGTACTTC. As protein: CASSPGGQGLSYEQYF.

To note about this clone: The junction differs from germline at one of its ends, possibly a read error. This chain joins TRBV28 and TRBJ2-7; D is uncertain. Germline lookup yields CDR1 MDHEN and CDR2 SYDVKM. The CDR3 totals 13 residues. The DNA for the CDR3 is TGTGCCAGCAGCCCGTTGGAGTCCTACGGGCAGTACTTC. Its protein product is CASSPLESYGQYF.

J is TRBJ2-5 and V is TRBV25-1, with a possible D match to TRBD1 (6 bases). CDR1 and CDR2 from the germline V gene are MGHDK and SYGVNS. Deletions cut 2 bases from V and 4 bases from J, with 8 bases between. The CDR3 runs 13 residues. Here the CDR3 DNA reads TGTGCCAGCAGTGAACAGGGGCGAGAGACCCAGTACTTC. It encodes CASSEQGRETQYF.

This clone has more than one count but fewer than ten. This chain uses TRBV28 with TRBJ2-1; the D gene is possibly TRBD2 (5 bases). Germline values: CDR1 MDHEN, CDR2 SYDVKM. The CDR3 contains 16 residues. V was shortened by 6 bases and J by 8 bases, with 23 bases between the two germline ends. The chain's CDR3 is CASSLQSAGRRHEQFF. The CDR3 DNA sequence: TGTGCCAGCAGCCTCCAATCGGCGGGCAGGAGGCATGAGCAGTTCTTC.

The CDR3 loop is CAITPSGTTGELFF. The CDR3 bases are TGTGCCATCACCCCTAGCGGTACCACCGGGGAGCTGTTTTTT. The chain combines TRBV10-3 with TRBJ2-2; TRBD2 matches 7 bases. The CDR3 is 14 amino acids. V shed 7 bases, J shed 4 bases, and the junction held 6 bases outside the gene matches. Germline CDR1 is ENHRY and CDR2 is SYGVKD.